This TCR beta chain derives from a study of PD-L1 blockade in urothelial cancer. Noted time point: peripheral blood 6 weeks after treatment start. Clones were read by immunoSEQ multiplex PCR, and TCRdb kept only the in-frame ones, dropping some. The table records about 120,000 clones, roughly 91% of them present only once. V gave up 5 bases and J gave up 5 bases, with 12 bases separating them. The CDR3 runs 13 residues. CDR1 is MDHEN, CDR2 SYDVKM, per germline. The gene calls are TRBV28 and TRBJ2-5, with D perhaps TRBD1 (5 bases). This receptor was taken from a man aged 60 to 69 with urothelial cancer. The sample in question was PBMCs, obtained around atezolizumab (anti-PD-L1) treatment. Written as DNA, the CDR3 is TGTGCCAGCAGTCCAGGGTGGTCGGAGACCCAGTACTTC. Amino acids: CASSPGWSETQYF.